One and the same sample provided the 5 T cell receptor beta chains below, sequenced in a study of TIL therapy for anti-PD-1-resistant metastatic lung cancer. This was the immunoSEQ v3 assay. Assay: immunoSEQ multiplex PCR; the TCRdb copy retains only in-frame clones and omits some. The table includes 50,000 to 65,000 clones, over 75% detected once. Described time point: pre-treatment sample, taken before nivolumab and TIL therapy. The sequenced sample was blood, obtained at baseline. The origin of the receptors is a person between 25 and 80 years old with non-small cell lung cancer.

This clone is a singleton in its sample. The rearrangement uses TRBV19 and TRBJ2-1; D is ambiguous. V was shortened by 7 bases and J by 6 bases, with 13 bases between the two germline ends. Germline CDR1 is LNHDA and CDR2 is SQIVND (reference sequence). The length of the CDR3 is 13 residues. CDR3: CASTIRPGNEQFF. CDR3 DNA sequence: TGTGCCAGTACCATTCGGCCCGGCAATGAGCAGTTCTTC.

This sequence joins TRBV28 and TRBJ1-2; D not resolved. The CDR3 is 13 residues long. CDR1 and CDR2 (germline): MDHEN, SYDVKM. Trimming removed 3 bases at V and 6 bases at J, with 11 bases between. The chain's CDR3 is CASSLVPPHGYTF. In DNA form, the CDR3 reads TGTGCCAGCAGTTTGGTACCTCCCCATGGCTACACCTTC.

The chain uses TRBV18 and TRBJ2-1; tentative D call: TRBD1 (7 bases). This CDR3 has 16 amino acids. Looked up from germline, CDR1 is KGHSH and CDR2 is LQKENI. V was shortened by 0 bases and J by 4 bases, with 13 bases between the two germline ends. The CDR3 protein is CASSPPIRGTYNEQFF. CDR3 sequence (DNA): TGTGCCAGCTCACCACCAATCAGGGGGACTTACAATGAGCAGTTCTTC.

The CDR3 region is CASTPGLASKTQYF. CDR3 DNA: TGTGCCAGCACCCCGGGACTAGCATCCAAGACCCAGTACTTC. The V call is TRBV4-2, the J call TRBJ2-5, with 9 bases identical to TRBD2. V gave up 7 bases and J gave up 6 bases; unmatched junction bases: 9. The CDR3 totals 14 residues. The germline V gene has CDR1 LGHNA and CDR2 YNFKEQ.

The chain has TRBV5-6 and TRBJ1-4; maybe TRBD1 (5 bases). The CDR3 runs 18 residues. With 1 base removed from V and 0 bases from J, the gap between germline ends came to 16 bases. Germline CDR1 SGHDT, CDR2 YYEEEE. The CDR3 DNA reads TGTGCCAGCAGCTTGCTAGGGCAGGGCGGTGCAACTAATGAAAAACTGTTTTTT. Its translation: CASSLLGQGGATNEKLFF. Using reference TRBV5-6 and TRBJ1-4 for the parts outside the CDR3, the full variable domain is DAGVTQSPTHLIKTRGQQVTLRCSPKSGHDTVSWYQQALGQGPQFIFQYYEEEERQRGNFPDRFSGHQFPNYSSELNVNALLLGDSALYLCASSLLGQGGATNEKLFFGSGTQLSVL.